Listed here are 20 T cell receptor beta chains from one sample, sequenced in a study of blood T cell repertoires in COVID-19. The table came from immunoSEQ multiplex PCR; TCRdb's copy has only in-frame clones and leaves some out. Found here are around 130,000 clones, approximately 84% of them singletons; the top ten hold approximately 17%. Sequencing used peripheral blood. The source is an elderly woman with acute or convalescent COVID-19.

J is TRBJ2-7 and V is TRBV2; D gene uncertain. The CDR3 extends over 12 amino acids. Trimming cost V 6 bases and J 3 bases, with 9 bases left between them. Germline values: CDR1 SNHLY, CDR2 FYNNEI. CDR3 loop: CASSASIYEQYF. CDR3 DNA sequence: TGTGCCAGCAGCGCTAGTATCTACGAGCAGTACTTC. Supplemented by reference TRBV2 and TRBJ2-7, the full variable domain reads EPEVTQTPSHQVTQMGQEVILRCVPISNHLYFYWYRQILGQKVEFLVSFYNNEISEKSEIFDDQFSVERPDGSNFTLKIRSTKLEDSAMYFCASSASIYEQYFGPGTRLTVT.

The V gene is TRBV5-1, the J gene TRBJ2-7; 7 bases line up with TRBD1. After removal of 0 bases from V and 3 bases from J, the junction contained 3 bases not matched to a gene. From germline, CDR1 is SGHRS and CDR2 YFSETQ. This CDR3 is built from 14 residues. CDR3 loop: CASSLGDSRYEQYF. The CDR3 DNA reads as TGCGCCAGCAGCTTGGGGGACAGCCGCTACGAGCAGTACTTC.

V usage is TRBV7-2 and J usage is TRBJ2-5, with TRBD1 matching 8 bases. CDR3 size: 15 residues. Trimming removed 5 bases from V and 5 bases from J; junction bases left unmatched: 10. In germline, CDR1 is SGHTA, CDR2 FQGNSA. CDR3 protein: CASSPDRGFVETQYF. The CDR3 nucleotides are TGTGCCAGCAGCCCCGACAGGGGTTTTGTGGAGACCCAGTACTTC.

V and J are TRBV30 and TRBJ2-7; D ambiguous. With 2 bases removed from V and 6 bases from J, the gap between germline ends came to 14 bases. Germline assignment: CDR1 GTSNPN and CDR2 SVGIG (reference sequence). This CDR3 comprises 13 residues. CDR3 DNA sequence: TGTGCCTGGAGTCCCCAATTAATGGCCGAGCAGTACTTC. This sequence encodes CAWSPQLMAEQYF.

The chain carries TRBV30 and TRBJ1-2, with 10 bases matching TRBD1. Trimming at V came to 0 bases and at J to 5 bases, leaving 9 bases not matched to a gene. Germline loops: CDR1 GTSNPN, CDR2 SVGIG (reference sequence). The CDR3 sequence is 16 residues long. This CDR3 is CAWSVRGQGMGYGYTF. DNA for the CDR3: TGTGCCTGGAGTGTACGGGGACAGGGGATGGGGTATGGCTACACCTTC.

The V gene is TRBV15, the J gene TRBJ1-6; 8 bases align to TRBD1. The germline V gene encodes CDR1 LNHNV and CDR2 YYDKDF (reference sequence). V lost 5 bases and J lost 7; bases outside the gene matches: 7. This CDR3 contains 15 residues. The CDR3 loop is CATSEDRAGNSPLHF. The CDR3 bases are TGTGCCACCAGCGAGGACAGGGCAGGCAATTCACCCCTCCACTTT.

The chain couples TRBV19 to TRBJ1-5; 9 nucleotides align to TRBD1. V was pared by 6 bases and J by 3 bases, with 6 bases of the junction left unmatched. Germline V CDR1 and CDR2: LNHDA, SQIVND (reference sequence). The CDR3 runs to 15 residues. CDR3 bases: TGTGCCAGTAGGGGGGACAGGGCAATCAATCAGCCCCAGCATTTT. This codes for CASRGDRAINQPQHF. The entire variable domain, with the rest obtained from reference TRBV19 and TRBJ1-5, is as follows: DGGITQSPKYLFRKEGQNVTLSCEQNLNHDAMYWYRQDPGQGLRLIYYSQIVNDFQKGDIAEGYSVSREKKESFPLTVTSAQKNPTAFYLCASRGDRAINQPQHFGDGTRLSIL.

This chain links TRBV4-3 with TRBJ1-2; 7 nucleotides line up with TRBD1. In germline, CDR1 is LGHNA, CDR2 YSLEER. V lost 4 bases to trimming and J lost 8 bases; unmatched junction nucleotides: 19. There are 17 residues in the CDR3. This chain's CDR3 is CASSPNTGALPVPGYTF. CDR3 nucleotide sequence: TGCGCCAGCAGCCCAAACACAGGGGCACTCCCTGTCCCCGGCTACACCTTC.

This clone occurred a few times. The gene calls are TRBV5-1 and TRBJ2-1; D is unclear. CDR1 is SGHRS and CDR2 is YFSETQ in the germline V gene. The CDR3 has 11 amino acids. The V and J ends lost 3 bases and 12 bases respectively, with 10 bases between them. CDR3 sequence (DNA): TGCGCCAGCAGCTACGATGTCAGGCAGTTCTTC. Protein sequence: CASSYDVRQFF.

This rearrangement joins TRBV2 to TRBJ1-5; D unclear. V shed 8 bases and J shed 0 bases, with 8 bases lying between them. Germline CDR1 SNHLY, CDR2 FYNNEI. CDR3 size: 13 residues. The CDR3 DNA reads as TGTGCCAGCGACAAGAATAGCAATCAGCCCCAGCATTTT. It specifies CASDKNSNQPQHF. The full variable domain, rest sourced from reference TRBV2 and TRBJ1-5, is EPEVTQTPSHQVTQMGQEVILRCVPISNHLYFYWYRQILGQKVEFLVSFYNNEISEKSEIFDDQFSVERPDGSNFTLKIRSTKLEDSAMYFCASDKNSNQPQHFGDGTRLSIL.

The chain has TRBV7-2 and TRBJ2-1; 9 bases align to TRBD2. V lost 3 bases to trimming and J lost 8 bases; unmatched junction nucleotides: 14. This CDR3 has 17 amino acids. Germline V gene data show CDR1 as SGHTA and CDR2 as FQGNSA. The CDR3: CASSLDNSGGPWDEQFF. The CDR3 DNA follows: TGTGCCAGCAGCTTGGACAATAGCGGGGGCCCATGGGATGAGCAGTTCTTC.

The chain is built from TRBV6-1 and TRBJ2-7, with 9 nucleotides matching TRBD1. V was pared by 6 bases and J by 0 bases, with 3 bases of the junction left unmatched. CDR1 MNHNS and CDR2 SASEGT come from the germline V gene. The CDR3 is 14 residues long. CDR3 region: CASRLTGGSYEQYF. DNA of the CDR3: TGTGCCAGCAGACTGACAGGGGGCTCCTACGAGCAGTACTTC.

The chain joins TRBV9 to TRBJ1-2; D call uncertain. The CDR3 length is 14 residues. The germline CDR1 and CDR2 sequences are SGDLS and YYNGEE. The ends were cut back, 4 bases at V and 7 bases at J, with 17 bases in the middle. CDR3: CASSPPGGGGGYTF. The CDR3 DNA reads as TGTGCCAGCAGCCCCCCTGGAGGTGGTGGTGGCTACACCTTC.

This sequence joins TRBV7-2 and TRBJ1-5; the match to TRBD1 covers 7 bases. The germline CDR1 and CDR2 sequences are SGHTA and FQGNSA. The CDR3 is 15 residues long. J lost 1 base, V lost 4 bases, and 4 bases had no gene match. The CDR3 DNA is TGTGCCAGCAGCTCCGGACAGGCAAGCAATCAGCCCCAGCATTTT. Its translation: CASSSGQASNQPQHF. The complete variable domain, with remaining parts taken from reference TRBV7-2 and TRBJ1-5, reads GAGVSQSPSNKVTEKGKDVELRCDPISGHTALYWYRQSLGQGLEFLIYFQGNSAPDKSGLPSDRFSAERTGGSVSTLTIQRTQQEDSAVYLCASSSGQASNQPQHFGDGTRLSIL.

V gene TRBV3-1 (or the pseudogene TRBV3-2) combines with J gene TRBJ1-3; D is ambiguous. V shed 1 base and J shed 1 base, with 8 bases lying between them. This CDR3 comprises 15 residues. Germline V gene lookup returns CDR1 LGHDT and CDR2 YNNKEL (reference sequence). Here the CDR3 reads CASSQVQVSGNTIYF. For the CDR3, the DNA is TGTGCCAGCAGCCAAGTCCAGGTTTCTGGAAACACCATATATTTT.

The CDR3 DNA is TGCAGTGCCCCTCAGATCAATGAGCAGTTCTTC. Protein: CSAPQINEQFF. This chain uses TRBV20-1 with TRBJ2-1; D gene uncertain. Germline CDR1 DFQATT, CDR2 SNEGSKA (reference sequence). Trimming took 6 bases from V and 6 from J, leaving 9 bases between them. This CDR3 comprises 11 residues.

V and J are TRBV6-6 and TRBJ1-3; no definite D call. Germline V lookup: CDR1 MNHNY, CDR2 SVGAGI (reference sequence). The CDR3 contains 16 residues. V was cut by 5 bases and J by 0 bases, with 14 bases left in between. The CDR3 bases are TGTGCCAGCAGTAAGAGTGAGGTCCGCTCTGGAAACACCATATATTTT. Encoded protein: CASSKSEVRSGNTIYF.

This chain joins TRBV29-1 and TRBJ2-5; D is unclear. The CDR3 consists of 11 residues. Germline lookup yields CDR1 SQVTM and CDR2 ANQGSEA. The V end was cut by 4 bases, the J end by 2 bases, with 5 bases between. CDR3 residues: CSVVPQETQYF. The DNA for the CDR3 is TGCAGCGTTGTTCCTCAAGAGACCCAGTACTTC.

The genes are TRBV11-2 and TRBJ2-4, with TRBD1 identical over 8 bases. V dropped 5 bases and J dropped 6; count of bases not matched to a gene: 9. Germline lookup yields CDR1 SGHAT and CDR2 FQNNGV. The CDR3 is 15 amino acids. The DNA of the CDR3 is TGTGCCAGCAGCCCCCAGGGGGCTGGGGGAAACATTCAGTACTTC. Translated: CASSPQGAGGNIQYF.

To note about this clone: The germline gene is not matched at one end of the junction; a read error may be the cause. The V gene is TRBV7-9, the J gene TRBJ2-1; TRBD2 matches at 7 bases. This CDR3 contains 12 residues. The germline gives CDR1 SEHNR, CDR2 FQNEAQ (reference sequence). This CDR3 is CASSLSGNVQFF. The DNA of the CDR3 is TGTGCCAGCAGCCTAAGCGGGAATGTGCAGTTCTTC.